The clone carrying this T cell receptor (beta chain) was counted only a few times. The antigen remains unidentified. Each CDR3 protein is one row after TCRdb ran MiXCR on the 5' RACE reads. Of about 790,000 distinct CDR3 sequences in the sample, around a sixth are singletons; the top ten hold over 10%. The entry originates in a study of identical twins. General study results and limits: The more abundant beta clonotypes in cord blood had fewer insertions, and memory repertoires did not show this.

This same sample was also part of a study on T cells expressing NK-cell markers. This second report adds: Each TCR beta repertoire originated in sorted T cells that were CD3+CD56+NKG2C+, CD3+CD56+NKG2C- or CD3+CD56-NKG2C+. Alpha-beta TCR T cells were the sole sorting target in several experiments, owing to an anti-gamma-delta TCR antibody.

The source is a woman aged 18-30 years in good health. The sequenced sample consisted of PBMCs.

The CDR3 DNA reads TGTGCCAGCAGTGAAGCTAGCGGGAATGAGCAGTTCTTC. Translated, it gives CASSEASGNEQFF. The rearrangement joins TRBV6-1 to TRBJ2-1; 7 nucleotides align to TRBD2. CDR1 is MNHNS and CDR2 is SASEGT in the germline V gene. After removal of 0 bases from V and 7 bases from J, the junction contained 0 bases not matched to a gene. This CDR3 comprises 13 residues.